The source of this T cell receptor (beta chain) is a study of T cell repertoires in aging, cancer and after chemotherapy (dated by TCRdb to the late 2010s). Some background on the complete study: Six donor age groups were covered, ranging from 30 or younger up to 70 or older, and each group contained at least three individuals. Roughly 8.8 million TCR reads were contained in the full dataset. In the hematological group, the paired samples taken before and after chemotherapy came from chronic lymphocytic leukemia patients given fludarabine- or bendamustine-based regimens. Alongside some 100 healthy donors serving as a reference group, the cohort included approximately 220 cancer patients, of whom roughly 90 had hematological cancers and 110 to 140 had solid cancers. To look at immunoaging and at how T cells reconstitute after chemotherapy, the study profiled TCR beta repertoires in peripheral blood from both healthy donors and cancer patients. Points the paper makes about the study in general: Median generation probability increased over the chemotherapy interval in both cancer cohorts, suggesting repertoire reconstitution through rebound thymic output. Significantly lower blood TCR diversity and higher clonality were observed in untreated patients with hematological or solid cancers than in age-matched healthy donors. Hematological cancer patients had infiltration of lymphoid organs, and this infiltration may itself impair thymic emigration or peripheral T cell expansion. According to the authors, the repertoire data do not allow conclusions to be drawn about immunological memory after chemotherapy. In healthy donors, the decline in TCR diversity with age was mainly explained by loss of richness, whereas in cancer patients loss of evenness was also found to contribute.

TCR beta rearrangements were amplified from genomic DNA extracted from peripheral blood rather than from sorted cells or RNA. Multiplex touch-down PCR with a mixed TRB-A/B primer pool was used to amplify rearranged TRB sequences covering the V, D and J segments. Illumina adapters and sample indices were attached to the amplicons through two consecutive PCR reactions run with Phusion HS II polymerase. Amplicons were gel-purified using the NucleoSpin Gel and PCR Clean-up kit and were subsequently checked with Qubit and an Agilent 2100 Bioanalyzer. Libraries were sequenced on an Illumina MiSeq using 600-cycle, single-indexed, paired-end runs. Per the original workflow: MiXCR versions 2.12 and 3.0.5 were used to process TRB sequences. Each unique CDR3 nucleotide sequence was treated as one clone, and only productive sequences with two or more reads were kept. The repertoire metrics were Shannon diversity, evenness, clonality (defined as one minus evenness), and alpha-parameterized diversity profiles covering alpha 0 to 5. The IGoR algorithm was used to calculate generation probabilities for clones in the paired samples taken before and after chemotherapy. Through fastp at Q25 and MiXCR, TCRdb rebuilt clones from the public reads, retaining in-frame beta chains. For every CDR3 protein sequence, its rows merge into one entry that carries the most common genes and DNA. In this record, the V and J calls reflect TCRdb's handling and not the investigators' own analysis. This sample has under 1,500 distinct CDR3 sequences in its table, and 20% to 25% of those were observed once. The ten largest clones represent roughly 38% of the sample.

On this clonotype: What antigen it recognizes has not been identified. No qualities accompany the bases; no much larger clone lies one base away.

Sequencing was performed on blood. The TCR was taken from a human donor with a blood cancer.

For the CDR3, the sequence is CASSLLAASSYNEQFF. The bases are TGTGCCAGCAGCTTATTAGCGGCTAGCTCCTACAATGAGCAGTTCTTC. The receptor chain draws on TRBV7-3 and TRBJ2-1; the D region possibly corresponds to TRBD2 (6 bases align). Spanning cysteine to phenylalanine, the CDR3 consists of 16 amino acids. Of all the DNA, just the CDR3 is kept, 48 bases in frame from base 1. Looking up the germline V gene yields CDR1 SGHTA and CDR2 FQGTGA. The trim is 2 bases for V and 0 bases for J, with a gap of 11 bases between the germline ends.